These 11 T cell receptor beta chains originate from one sample sequenced in a study of T cell repertoires in cytomegalovirus infection (dated by TCRdb to between 2019 and 2020). The reads were generated on an Illumina HiSeq 1500. TCRdb redid the processing of the public reads, applying fastp at Q25 and MiXCR, and retained in-frame beta chains. A single entry per CDR3 protein holds the most common genes and DNA from its merged rows. The sample has 310,000 or so distinct CDR3 sequences on record, 8% to 10% of them singletons. Of the sample, approximately 2.4% is held by the ten largest clones. Material: PBMCs. These receptors all stem from a human donor in good health (CMV status not recorded). Some clones in this sample may be carry-over from other donors' samples.

This clonotype was detected only a few times. The V gene is TRBV19, the J gene TRBJ2-5; 8 bases match TRBD1. Germline V CDR1 and CDR2: LNHDA, SQIVND (reference sequence). Trimming at V came to 4 bases and at J to 0 bases, leaving 4 bases not matched to a gene. This CDR3 has 15 residues. DNA for the CDR3: TGTGCCAGTAGTAACAGGGACAGGTACCAAGAGACCCAGTACTTC. Residues: CASSNRDRYQETQYF.

This clonotype was seen ten or more times. V usage is TRBV13 and J usage is TRBJ2-5; D might be TRBD1 (6 bases). This CDR3 spans 16 amino acids. The V gene's germline CDR1 is PRHDT and CDR2 FYEKMQ (reference sequence). Trimming removed 4 bases at V and 2 bases at J, with 17 bases between. The CDR3 loop is CASSSREGGIQETQYF. CDR3 nucleotides: TGTGCCAGCAGCTCCCGAGAAGGGGGTATACAAGAGACCCAGTACTTC.

This clonotype was seen ten or more times. The chain couples TRBV15 to TRBJ2-2; a possible D gene is TRBD1 (6 bases). The germline gives CDR1 LNHNV, CDR2 YYDKDF (reference sequence). The CDR3 length is 16 residues. V was cut by 0 bases and J by 5 bases, with 13 bases left in between. DNA for the CDR3: TGTGCCACCAGCAGAGATCGAGGGGGTTGGACCGGGGAGCTGTTTTTT. Residues: CATSRDRGGWTGELFF.

There are a few counts of this clonotype. The chain recombines TRBV7-9 with TRBJ2-3, with D possibly being TRBD1 (5 bases). The CDR3 runs 14 residues. Trimming cost V 8 bases and J 0 bases, with 12 bases left between them. The germline gives CDR1 SEHNR, CDR2 FQNEAQ (reference sequence). The CDR3 region has the DNA TGTGCCAGCGTCAGGGAATATAGCACAGATACGCAGTATTTT. Translating it yields CASVREYSTDTQYF. The full variable domain, completed using reference TRBV7-9 and TRBJ2-3, is DTGVSQNPRHKITKRGQNVTFRCDPISEHNRLYWYRQTLGQGPEFLTYFQNEAQLEKSRLLSDRFSAERPKGSFSTLEIQRTEQGDSAMYLCASVREYSTDTQYFGPGTRLTVL.

At least ten counts were recorded for this clonotype. The chain joins TRBV7-8 to TRBJ1-2; TRBD1 aligns across 10 bases. The germline V gene encodes CDR1 SGHVS and CDR2 FQNEAQ. The CDR3 totals 14 residues. Trimming took 8 bases from V and 7 from J; bases not matched to a gene: 10. CDR3 in DNA: TGTGCCAGCGGCTGGGACAGGGGCTCGGGTGGCTACACCTTC. Amino acids: CASGWDRGSGGYTF.

This clonotype appeared a few times. This chain connects TRBV12-3 or TRBV12-4 to TRBJ1-4, with a tentative D call TRBD1 (5 bases). The CDR3 contains 15 residues. The V and J ends lost 4 bases and 8 bases respectively, with 17 bases between them. Here the CDR3 DNA reads TGTGCCAGCAGTTCTAGGACATCTTTTACCGAAAAACTGTTTTTT. Protein: CASSSRTSFTEKLFF.

This clonotype was seen a few times. CDR3 sequence: CASSSRGDRNQPQHF. As DNA, the CDR3 is TGTGCCAGCAGCTCACGTGGGGACCGCAATCAGCCCCAGCATTTT. This chain connects TRBV7-9 to TRBJ1-5, with D perhaps matching TRBD1 (5 bases). Germline CDR1 and CDR2: SEHNR and FQNEAQ (reference sequence). V shed 4 bases and J shed 2 bases, with 12 bases lying between them. The CDR3 totals 15 residues.

This clonotype was seen at least ten times. This sequence joins TRBV6-4 and TRBJ2-2; D possibly corresponds to TRBD1 (6 bases). V was pared by 2 bases and J by 2 bases, with 6 bases between. The CDR3 extends over 14 amino acids. CDR1 MRHNA and CDR2 SNTAGT come from the germline V gene. CDR3 loop: CASSDGTNTGELFF. For the CDR3, the DNA is TGTGCCAGCAGTGACGGGACAAACACCGGGGAGCTGTTTTTT.

The chain combines TRBV20-1 with TRBJ1-5; D unresolved. The CDR3 runs to 17 residues. Germline CDR1 is DFQATT and CDR2 is SNEGSKA (reference sequence). With 4 bases removed from V and 0 bases from J, the gap between germline ends came to 19 bases. The CDR3 DNA reads TGCAGTGCTAACCGGCGAATGAAGGCCTCTAGCAATCAGCCCCAGCATTTT. The encoded protein is CSANRRMKASSNQPQHF.

In this sample, this clonotype turned up many times. The chain uses TRBV15 and TRBJ2-5, with D perhaps matching TRBD1 (6 bases). Germline V lookup: CDR1 LNHNV, CDR2 YYDKDF (reference sequence). CDR3 length: 15 amino acids. The ends were cut back, 1 base at V and 2 bases at J, with 11 bases in the middle. The chain's CDR3 is CATSRGRDTQETQYF. DNA of the CDR3: TGTGCCACCAGCAGAGGCCGGGACACACAAGAGACCCAGTACTTC.

The rearrangement links TRBV20-1 to TRBJ2-7, with TRBD2 identical over 13 bases. This CDR3 is built from 15 residues. The junction had 5 bases not matched to a gene; V was cut back by 1 base and J by 5 bases. Germline V CDR1 and CDR2: DFQATT, SNEGSKA (reference sequence). The CDR3 loop reads CSARAGTSGADEQYF. The CDR3 DNA follows: TGCAGTGCTAGAGCTGGGACTAGCGGGGCTGACGAGCAGTACTTC.